Each of the 32 T cell receptor beta chains below was sequenced from the same sample in a study of shared clonotypes between healthy human individuals. Sequenced by immunoSEQ multiplex PCR; TCRdb stores in-frame clones only, minus some. The table has a few million clones, roughly 92% seen once. Sample: naive CD4+ T cells from PBMCs. The subset was: CD45RA+ positively selected. Receptors were obtained from a man aged 18 to 30 in good health. Some clones in this sample may be carry-over from other donors' samples.

The rearrangement joins TRBV5-4 to TRBJ1-2; no definite D call. The germline gives CDR1 SGHNT, CDR2 YYREEE (reference sequence). The V and J ends lost 4 bases and 7 bases respectively, with 17 bases between them. The CDR3 has 14 amino acids. The CDR3 DNA reads as TGTGCCAGCAGCCTGGGGTGGGGTAATTCTGGCTACACCTTC. Its protein is CASSLGWGNSGYTF.

The gene calls are TRBV7-3 and TRBJ2-6; D is possibly TRBD2 (6 bases). Germline assignment: CDR1 SGHTA and CDR2 FQGTGA. This CDR3 contains 14 residues. Trimming cost V 5 bases and J 11 bases, with 16 bases left between them. The CDR3 is CASSPDLGGDVLTF. In DNA, the CDR3 is TGTGCCAGCAGCCCTGACCTGGGGGGAGACGTCCTGACTTTC.

The table lists this clone with a count of one. The identical CDR3 is also encoded by other nucleotide sequences in the sample. The chain is built from TRBV28 and TRBJ2-7; TRBD1 agrees at 8 bases. V lost 3 bases and J lost 3; bases outside the gene matches: 4. Germline V gene lookup returns CDR1 MDHEN and CDR2 SYDVKM. CDR3 length equals 14 residues. CDR3 nucleotides: TGTGCCAGCAGTTTGCAGGGGGCAGGCTACGAGCAGTACTTC. It encodes CASSLQGAGYEQYF. Drawing the rest from reference TRBV28 and TRBJ2-7, the complete variable domain is DVKVTQSSRYLVKRTGEKVFLECVQDMDHENMFWYRQDPGLGLRLIYFSYDVKMKEKGDIPEGYSVSREKKERFSLILESASTNQTSMYLCASSLQGAGYEQYFGPGTRLTVT.

The CDR3 region is CATSRVTSGAYEQYF. For the CDR3, the DNA is TGTGCCACCAGCAGAGTAACTAGCGGCGCCTACGAGCAGTACTTC. The rearrangement uses TRBV15 and TRBJ2-7; 8 bases agree with TRBD2. Losses at the gene ends were 1 base for V and 2 bases for J; bases not matched to a gene: 4. Germline loops: CDR1 LNHNV, CDR2 YYDKDF (reference sequence). This CDR3 contains 15 residues.

This chain connects TRBV7-2 to TRBJ2-5; D is perhaps TRBD2 (5 bases). This CDR3 has 14 residues. Per germline, CDR1 SGHTA and CDR2 FQGNSA. The V end was cut by 6 bases, the J end by 7 bases, with 18 bases between. CDR3 DNA sequence: TGTGCCAGCAGTCCGAGTAGGAGGCCCGGGACCCAGTACTTC. The encoded protein is CASSPSRRPGTQYF.

V and J are TRBV5-1 and TRBJ2-6; a possible D gene is TRBD1 (5 bases). Trimming cost V 1 base and J 0 bases, with 14 bases left between them. CDR1 is SGHRS and CDR2 is YFSETQ in the germline V gene. This CDR3 comprises 18 residues. The DNA for the CDR3 is TGCGCCAGCAGCTTGAGGCAGGGAACAATCTCTGGGGCCAACGTCCTGACTTTC. Its protein is CASSLRQGTISGANVLTF.

The chain uses TRBV4-1 and TRBJ1-5; 7 nucleotides agree with TRBD1. The CDR3 length is 15 residues. Trimming cost V 0 bases and J 7 bases; bases outside gene matches: 6. Germline V CDR1 and CDR2: MGHRA, YSYEKL. CDR3: CASSQDDRASQPQHF. The CDR3 nucleotides read TGCGCCAGCAGCCAAGACGACAGGGCAAGCCAGCCCCAGCATTTT.

The rearrangement links TRBV5-6 to TRBJ1-2; D remains ambiguous. From germline, CDR1 is SGHDT and CDR2 YYEEEE. The CDR3 covers 13 residues. V was shortened by 3 bases and J by 6 bases, with 12 bases between the two germline ends. The CDR3 DNA is TGTGCCAGCAGCTCTAAAAACGGAGATGGCTACACCTTC. Translating it yields CASSSKNGDGYTF.

The V gene is TRBV9, the J gene TRBJ2-7; D unclear. V was pared by 3 bases and J by 0 bases, with 7 bases between. This CDR3 is built from 13 residues. CDR1 is SGDLS, CDR2 YYNGEE, per germline. The CDR3 loop is CASSARSSYEQYF. CDR3 coding DNA: TGTGCCAGCAGCGCGAGAAGCTCCTACGAGCAGTACTTC.

The chain recombines TRBV6-4 with TRBJ1-1, with D possibly being TRBD1 (5 bases). The CDR3 consists of 18 residues. V was cut by 7 bases and J by 0 bases, with 24 bases left in between. CDR1 and CDR2 (germline): MRHNA, SNTAGT. CDR3 sequence reads: CASKGKPRANFMNTEAFF. The CDR3 DNA sequence: TGTGCCAGCAAGGGGAAACCTCGGGCTAACTTTATGAACACTGAAGCTTTCTTT.

The chain joins TRBV5-4 to TRBJ2-2; D uncertain. From germline, CDR1 is SGHNT and CDR2 YYREEE (reference sequence). V was shortened by 1 base and J by 8 bases, with 6 bases between the two germline ends. CDR3 length: 12 amino acids. As DNA, the CDR3 is TGTGCCAGCAGCTTGCGGAATGGGGAGCTGTTTTTT. This sequence encodes CASSLRNGELFF.

In nucleotides, the CDR3 is TGTGCCAGCAGCTCAACAGGGACGATGGGGGAAAAACTGTTTTTT. Translation gives CASSSTGTMGEKLFF. The chain has TRBV5-4 and TRBJ1-4; the D gene is possibly TRBD1 (6 bases). The germline gives CDR1 SGHNT, CDR2 YYREEE (reference sequence). This CDR3 has 15 amino acids. V was trimmed by 3 bases and J by 8 bases, leaving 17 bases between them.

The CDR3 bases are TGTGCCAGCAGCCGTATTGAGAGGGACCCCTACAATGAGCAGTTCTTC. It codes for CASSRIERDPYNEQFF. The chain has TRBV9 and TRBJ2-1; either TRBD1 or TRBD2 may supply D (5 bases each). Trimming removed 4 bases at V and 2 bases at J, with 16 bases between. There are 16 residues in the CDR3. Per germline, CDR1 SGDLS and CDR2 YYNGEE. Looking up the rest from reference TRBV9 and TRBJ2-1 gives the full variable domain: DSGVTQTPKHLITATGQRVTLRCSPRSGDLSVYWYQQSLDQGLQFLIQYYNGEERAKGNILERFSAQQFPDLHSELNLSSLELGDSALYFCASSRIERDPYNEQFFGPGTRLTVL.

Points on this clone: Other DNA sequences from this sample encode an identical CDR3 as well. The rearrangement joins TRBV20-1 to TRBJ1-1; D remains ambiguous. This CDR3 region has 11 residues. Deletions cut 6 bases from V and 4 bases from J, with 9 bases between. The V gene's germline CDR1 is DFQATT and CDR2 SNEGSKA (reference sequence). The CDR3 reads CSAARGTEAFF. CDR3 in DNA: TGCAGTGCCGCTCGGGGCACTGAAGCTTTCTTT.

This clone was found once. The chain links TRBV5-5 to TRBJ2-7; 7 bases match TRBD1. Trimming cost V 5 bases and J 3 bases; bases outside gene matches: 2. CDR3 size: 12 residues. Germline V CDR1 and CDR2: SGHKS, YYEKEE (reference sequence). CDR3 amino acids: CASSYRGYEQYF. Here the CDR3 DNA reads TGTGCCAGCAGTTACAGGGGCTACGAGCAGTACTTC.

This clone was recorded once. The CDR3 is CASMGAFSGARGQPQHF. Written as DNA, the CDR3 is TGTGCCAGCATGGGAGCTTTTAGTGGGGCGCGGGGTCAGCCCCAGCATTTT. The J gene is TRBJ1-5, the V gene TRBV28; perhaps TRBD1 as D (5 bases). The ends were cut back, 7 bases at V and 6 bases at J, with 25 bases in the middle. The length of the CDR3 is 17 residues. CDR1 MDHEN and CDR2 SYDVKM come from the germline V gene.

V usage is TRBV7-9 and J usage is TRBJ2-2; 7 bases match TRBD1. Germline V lookup: CDR1 SEHNR, CDR2 FQNEAQ (reference sequence). V shed 5 bases, J shed 4 bases, and the junction held 4 bases outside the gene matches. The length of the CDR3 is 14 residues. The CDR3 DNA follows: TGTGCCAGCAGCCGGGACAGTCTCACCGGGGAGCTGTTTTTT. It specifies CASSRDSLTGELFF. The full variable domain, with the rest looked up from reference TRBV7-9 and TRBJ2-2, is DTGVSQNPRHKITKRGQNVTFRCDPISEHNRLYWYRQTLGQGPEFLTYFQNEAQLEKSRLLSDRFSAERPKGSFSTLEIQRTEQGDSAMYLCASSRDSLTGELFFGEGSRLTVL.

V and J are TRBV2 and TRBJ1-5; D possibly corresponds to TRBD1 (5 bases). Trimming took 5 bases from V and 2 from J, leaving 13 bases between them. The germline V gene encodes CDR1 SNHLY and CDR2 FYNNEI. This CDR3 has 15 residues. CDR3 loop: CASSLSQGGNQPQHF. The CDR3 nucleotides are TGTGCCAGCAGTTTGAGCCAGGGCGGCAATCAGCCCCAGCATTTT. The complete variable domain, with remaining parts taken from reference TRBV2 and TRBJ1-5, reads EPEVTQTPSHQVTQMGQEVILRCVPISNHLYFYWYRQILGQKVEFLVSFYNNEISEKSEIFDDQFSVERPDGSNFTLKIRSTKLEDSAMYFCASSLSQGGNQPQHFGDGTRLSIL.

V usage is TRBV28 and J usage is TRBJ2-7, with 8 bases lining up with TRBD1. There are 15 residues in the CDR3. Germline lookup yields CDR1 MDHEN and CDR2 SYDVKM. The J segment lost 3 bases and the V segment lost 5 bases, leaving 9 bases of the junction unmatched. CDR3: CASSETTGVVYEQYF. Written as DNA, the CDR3 is TGTGCCAGCAGTGAGACGACAGGGGTAGTCTACGAGCAGTACTTC.

With regard to this clone: Other DNA sequences in the same sample also yield this CDR3. The gene calls are TRBV7-8 and TRBJ2-7; perhaps D is TRBD1 or TRBD2 (5 bases each). This CDR3 spans 14 amino acids. Germline CDR1 SGHVS, CDR2 FQNEAQ. Between the trimmed V and J ends, which lost 1 base and 3 bases, there was a span of 10 bases. CDR3 sequence reads: CASSLVAGSYEQYF. CDR3 nucleotide sequence: TGTGCCAGCAGCTTAGTTGCAGGGAGCTACGAGCAGTACTTC.

Comments on this clone: Other DNA sequences in this specimen translate into the identical CDR3. Here the CDR3 reads CASSLNPGGTYEQYF. The CDR3 DNA reads TGTGCCAGCAGCTTAAATCCAGGGGGGACCTACGAGCAGTACTTC. The chain links TRBV7-3 to TRBJ2-7, with D tentatively TRBD1 (7 bases). The CDR3 covers 15 residues. Between the trimmed V and J ends, which lost 1 base and 2 bases, there was a span of 12 bases. In germline, CDR1 is SGHTA, CDR2 FQGTGA. The whole variable domain, remainder taken from reference TRBV7-3 and TRBJ2-7, is GAGVSQTPSNKVTEKGKYVELRCDPISGHTALYWYRQSLGQGPEFLIYFQGTGAADDSGLPNDRFFAVRPEGSVSTLKIQRTERGDSAVYLCASSLNPGGTYEQYFGPGTRLTVT.

The rearrangement uses TRBV28 and TRBJ1-3; unclear D gene. Germline V CDR1 and CDR2: MDHEN, SYDVKM. The CDR3 is 15 residues long. With 5 bases removed from V and 1 base from J, the gap between germline ends came to 12 bases. This chain's CDR3 is CASSPIGDSGNTIYF. The CDR3 DNA sequence: TGTGCCAGCAGTCCGATTGGGGATTCTGGAAACACCATATATTTT.

The V gene is TRBV7-9, the J gene TRBJ1-6; 10 bases fit TRBD1. Germline CDR1 is SEHNR and CDR2 is FQNEAQ (reference sequence). The CDR3 length is 15 residues. V lost 4 bases and J lost 6; bases outside the gene matches: 3. This CDR3 reads CASSSRDRGNSPLHF. CDR3 coding DNA: TGTGCCAGCAGCTCCCGGGACAGGGGTAATTCACCCCTCCACTTT.

The chain has TRBV6-5 and TRBJ1-4; D not resolved. The germline CDR1 and CDR2 sequences are MNHEY and SVGAGI. V lost 5 bases, J lost 8 bases, and 15 bases lay in between. This CDR3 is built from 14 residues. CDR3 protein: CASSRPGRREKLFF. The CDR3 nucleotides are TGTGCCAGCAGTAGACCGGGCCGCAGAGAAAAACTGTTTTTT.

V usage is TRBV27 and J usage is TRBJ1-2; weak D call: TRBD1 (5 bases). V was shortened by 5 bases and J by 5 bases, with 9 bases between the two germline ends. The CDR3 has 12 residues. Germline V gene sequence: CDR1 MNHEY, CDR2 SMNVEV (reference sequence). CDR3 residues: CASSPYRYGYTF. CDR3 in DNA: TGTGCCAGCAGTCCCTACAGGTATGGCTACACCTTC.

This clone came up once. The chain uses TRBV5-1 and TRBJ1-1; D is unclear. CDR1 is SGHRS, CDR2 YFSETQ, per germline. The CDR3 runs 16 residues. Between the trimmed V and J ends, which lost 4 bases and 2 bases, there was a span of 18 bases. The CDR3 region is CASSLQPGRGNTEAFF. CDR3 DNA sequence: TGCGCCAGCAGCCTACAACCGGGCCGAGGAAACACTGAAGCTTTCTTT.

The chain combines TRBV28 with TRBJ2-2; no clear D. V was shortened by 6 bases and J by 6 bases, with 11 bases between the two germline ends. Germline CDR1 and CDR2: MDHEN and SYDVKM. The CDR3 spans 13 residues. This CDR3 reads CASSLTLPGELFF. Written as DNA, the CDR3 is TGTGCCAGCAGCTTAACCCTGCCCGGGGAGCTGTTTTTT.

The genes are TRBV27 and TRBJ1-1; D possibly corresponds to TRBD1 (5 bases). With 3 bases removed from V and 6 bases from J, the gap between germline ends came to 8 bases. Looked up from germline, CDR1 is MNHEY and CDR2 is SMNVEV (reference sequence). The CDR3 contains 12 residues. In nucleotides, the CDR3 is TGTGCCAGCAGTTTTTTGGGGGCTGAAGCTTTCTTT. It is translated as CASSFLGAEAFF.

This chain links TRBV28 with TRBJ1-2; 7 bases match TRBD1. The V and J ends lost 6 bases and 8 bases, in that order; junction bases with no gene match: 18. The CDR3 is made up of 16 amino acids. The V gene's germline CDR1 is MDHEN and CDR2 SYDVKM. Here the CDR3 DNA reads TGTGCCAGCAGCCTATCCCCCGGAGGGGGCGCTGGGGGCTACACCTTC. This sequence encodes CASSLSPGGGAGGYTF.

The chain employs TRBV18 and TRBJ2-3, with 8 nucleotides matching TRBD2. CDR1 KGHSH and CDR2 LQKENI come from the germline V gene. The CDR3 extends over 19 amino acids. J was trimmed by 2 bases and V by 3 bases; bases with no gene match: 16. In DNA, the CDR3 is TGTGCCAGCTCACCCCCGCCCGAACTAGCGGAAAAATTCACAGATACGCAGTATTTT. Residues: CASSPPPELAEKFTDTQYF.

The chain uses TRBV5-1 and TRBJ2-3; D is possibly TRBD2 (6 bases). Germline V gene data show CDR1 as SGHRS and CDR2 as YFSETQ. This CDR3 spans 14 amino acids. Deletions cut 2 bases from V and 6 bases from J, with 13 bases between. For the CDR3, the DNA is TGCGCCAGCAGCTTACCAGGAGGGGTGGATACGCAGTATTTT. The encoded protein is CASSLPGGVDTQYF.

V usage is TRBV28 and J usage is TRBJ2-1, with a tentative D call TRBD1 (5 bases). V was clipped by 3 bases and J by 7 bases, with 10 bases between them. The CDR3 extends over 13 amino acids. Germline CDR1 reads MDHEN; CDR2 reads SYDVKM. Written as DNA, the CDR3 is TGTGCCAGCAGTTTTGCAGGGCGAAATGAGCAGTTCTTC. This sequence encodes CASSFAGRNEQFF.